Given below is one TCR beta chain in context. As for the donors, each was a healthy bone marrow donor. The data derive from a study of cytomegalovirus exposure and HLA in healthy donors. The CDR3 has 13 amino acids. The germline CDR1 and CDR2 sequences are MDHEN and SYDVKM. The ends were cut back, 4 bases at V and 6 bases at J, with 12 bases in the middle. The PCR used 60 Vbeta and 13 Jbeta primers. Sequencing used immunoSEQ multiplex PCR; TCRdb keeps in-frame clones, though not all of them. The sample shows tens of thousands of clones, 89% of them seen only once. This receptor was obtained from a man between 25 and 39 years old in good health and CMV-seropositive. This rearrangement joins TRBV28 to TRBJ2-5, with D tentatively TRBD1 (6 bases). Specimen: PBMCs. CDR3 loop: CASSSPDRKTQYF. CDR3 coding DNA: TGTGCCAGCAGTTCCCCGGACAGAAAGACCCAGTACTTC. Filled out from reference TRBV28 and TRBJ2-5, the complete variable domain reads DVKVTQSSRYLVKRTGEKVFLECVQDMDHENMFWYRQDPGLGLRLIYFSYDVKMKEKGDIPEGYSVSREKKERFSLILESASTNQTSMYLCASSSPDRKTQYFGPGTRLLVL.